This T cell receptor beta chain was retrieved from a study of blood T cell repertoires in COVID-19. This CDR3 spans 14 amino acids. Germline CDR1 SGHKS, CDR2 YYEKEE (reference sequence). V lost 5 bases and J lost 2, with 13 bases in between. Repertoires were generated with immunoSEQ multiplex PCR, while TCRdb's copy carries only in-frame clones and drops some. The profile shows around 88,000 clones, more than 65% of them singletons. The TCR was taken from a woman of 80 years or more with acute or convalescent COVID-19. The material sequenced was peripheral blood. The chain has TRBV5-5 and TRBJ1-2; a weak D match, TRBD1 (5 bases). This CDR3 is CASRVGHLNYGYTF. The DNA of the CDR3 is TGTGCCAGCAGGGTTGGACACCTCAACTATGGCTACACCTTC.